Reported below is one TCR beta chain. Antigen specificity is unknown. This entry is derived from a study of glioma-infiltrating T cells. This CDR3 region has 11 residues. V dropped 4 bases and J dropped 7 bases, with 7 bases sitting between them. Study-wide points: Above-expected tissue-blood divergence occurred in all gliomas, most in low-grade ones. Very few CDR3 sequences were shared between tissue and blood.

TCR alpha and beta CDR3 regions were amplified from RNA using iRepertoire nested multiplex PCR. For one-step reverse transcription and amplification, about 90-450 ng of tissue mRNA or PBMC total RNA was used. A single record per CDR3 protein comes from TCRdb applying MiXCR to the multiplex PCR reads. The sample lists tens of thousands of distinct CDR3 sequences, about 40% occurring once. The chain uses TRBV12-3 or TRBV12-4 and TRBJ2-5, with D unresolved. The sequence came from a human donor with low-grade glioma or glioblastoma, undergoing nonglioma brain surgery, or in good health (not recorded which). Sequenced: glioma tissue, nonneoplastic brain tissue, or PBMCs (not recorded which). Here the CDR3 reads CASSSSVTQYF. CDR3 sequence (DNA): TGTGCCAGCAGTTCTTCTGTGACCCAGTACTTC.